This T cell receptor beta chain was identified during a study of cytomegalovirus exposure and HLA in healthy donors. Using immunoSEQ multiplex PCR, the repertoire was profiled, and TCRdb retains in-frame clones only, with some absent. The sample contains some 150,000 clones, 89% of which appear only once. After removal of 5 bases from V and 2 bases from J, the junction contained 6 bases not matched to a gene. The CDR3 length is 15 residues. Germline-derived CDR1 and CDR2 are SNHLY and FYNNEI. The sample comprised PBMCs. The clonotype originates from a young woman in good health and CMV-seropositive. The chain links TRBV2 to TRBJ2-7; TRBD1 aligns across 10 bases. The chain's CDR3 is CASSYGTGDPYEQYF. The CDR3 bases are TGTGCCAGCAGTTACGGGACAGGGGACCCCTACGAGCAGTACTTC.